This entry features one T cell receptor beta chain sequence. Its antigen is undetermined. The record originates from a study of cytomegalovirus exposure and HLA in healthy donors. Regarding the study as a whole: When analyzed later, the rates of TCR association showed variation by HLA locus, with DRB1 the most and HLA-C the fewest.

The PCR was carried out with 60 Vbeta primers and 13 Jbeta primers. Libraries were prepared by immunoSEQ multiplex PCR; TCRdb keeps only in-frame clonotypes and omits some of them. The table records about 200,000 clones, 70% to 80% of them present only once. This receptor was obtained from a woman aged 25 to 39 in good health and CMV-seronegative. The sequencing input was PBMCs.

As DNA, the CDR3 is TGTGCCAGCAGCGGACTGAATAGCAATCAGCCCCAGCATTTT. This sequence encodes CASSGLNSNQPQHF. The rearrangement joins TRBV28 to TRBJ1-5; D is uncertain. V shed 6 bases and J shed 0 bases, with 9 bases lying between them. The CDR3 runs 14 residues. From germline, CDR1 is MDHEN and CDR2 SYDVKM.